Listed here are 15 T cell receptor beta chains from one sample, sequenced in a study of T cell repertoires in cytomegalovirus infection. TCRdb used MiXCR to reprocess the reads, holding one entry per CDR3 protein. The table includes fewer than 200,000 distinct CDR3 sequences, approximately 19% detected once. Sequencing used PBMCs. These receptor sequences come from a human donor in good health (CMV status not recorded). Some clones in this sample may be carry-over from other donors' samples.

This clonotype occurred many times. V gene TRBV7-2 combines with J gene TRBJ2-2, with D possibly being TRBD1 (5 bases). The length of the CDR3 is 17 residues. Trimming stripped 2 bases from V and 4 bases from J, with 17 bases between. CDR1 SGHTA and CDR2 FQGNSA come from the germline V gene. This CDR3 is CASSLYQPRASTGELFF. In nucleotides, the CDR3 is TGTGCCAGCAGCTTATACCAGCCCAGGGCGAGCACCGGGGAGCTGTTTTTT. Based on the CDR3 plus reference TRBV7-2 and TRBJ2-2, the full variable domain is GAGVSQSPSNKVTEKGKDVELRCDPISGHTALYWYRQSLGQGLEFLIYFQGNSAPDKSGLPSDRFSAERTGGSVSTLTIQRTQQEDSAVYLCASSLYQPRASTGELFFGEGSRLTVL.

There are many counts of this clonotype. CDR3 residues: CASSPGLGGQNEQFF. The CDR3 DNA reads TGTGCCAGCAGCCCGGGACTAGGAGGACAGAATGAGCAGTTCTTC. This chain uses TRBV7-2 with TRBJ2-1; 8 bases fit TRBD2. J was trimmed by 7 bases and V by 5 bases; bases with no gene match: 10. The CDR3 runs 15 residues. Germline assignment: CDR1 SGHTA and CDR2 FQGNSA.

The chain uses TRBV6-6 and TRBJ2-3, with 14 bases aligning to TRBD2. The CDR3 extends over 16 amino acids. Germline V gene data show CDR1 as MNHNY and CDR2 as SVGAGI (reference sequence). V was pared by 7 bases and J by 6 bases, with 9 bases of the junction left unmatched. The CDR3 here is CASTLTSGGASDTQYF. The DNA of the CDR3 is TGTGCCAGCACTTTGACTAGCGGGGGGGCTTCTGATACGCAGTATTTT.

This clonotype was detected ten times or more. The chain employs TRBV6-1 and TRBJ2-1; D possibly uses TRBD1 or TRBD2 (5 bases each). Looked up from germline, CDR1 is MNHNS and CDR2 is SASEGT. Trimming removed 6 bases at V and 7 bases at J, with 10 bases between. The CDR3 loop spans 12 amino acids. CDR3 sequence (DNA): TGTGCCAGCAGCCGGGACGGAAATGAGCAGTTCTTC. Its protein is CASSRDGNEQFF.

Only a few counts were recorded for this clonotype. The rearrangement joins TRBV19 to TRBJ2-7; no clear D. Germline V lookup: CDR1 LNHDA, CDR2 SQIVND (reference sequence). V was shortened by 5 bases and J by 3 bases, with 17 bases between the two germline ends. The CDR3 covers 15 residues. CDR3 protein: CASSSGPQQYYEQYF. The CDR3 coding sequence is TGTGCCAGTAGTTCCGGGCCCCAGCAGTACTACGAGCAGTACTTC.

The chain employs TRBV14 and TRBJ2-1; 10 bases are shared with TRBD2. Trimming at V came to 3 bases and at J to 2 bases, leaving 1 base not matched to a gene. CDR3 size: 15 residues. The germline V gene encodes CDR1 SGHDN and CDR2 FVKESK. The CDR3 loop reads CASSHSGRAYNEQFF. The CDR3 nucleotides are TGTGCCAGCAGCCACAGCGGGAGGGCCTACAATGAGCAGTTCTTC. Complete variable domain (other parts from reference TRBV14 and TRBJ2-1): EAGVTQFPSHSVIEKGQTVTLRCDPISGHDNLYWYRRVMGKEIKFLLHFVKESKQDESGMPNNRFLAERTGGTYSTLKVQPAELEDSGVYFCASSHSGRAYNEQFFGPGTRLTVL.

CDR3: CASRAPGQGAGEQYF. Written as DNA, the CDR3 is TGTGCCAGCAGGGCACCGGGACAGGGGGCCGGCGAGCAGTACTTC. The rearrangement links TRBV28 to TRBJ2-7, with 12 bases aligning to TRBD1. Germline V gene sequence: CDR1 MDHEN, CDR2 SYDVKM. Trimming cost V 6 bases and J 6 bases; bases outside gene matches: 9. The CDR3 totals 15 residues.

Only a few counts were recorded for this clonotype. The chain is built from TRBV19 and TRBJ2-7, with 11 positions matching TRBD2. This CDR3 has 14 residues. V gave up 5 bases and J gave up 3 bases; unmatched junction bases: 3. In germline, CDR1 is LNHDA, CDR2 SQIVND (reference sequence). The CDR3 coding sequence is TGTGCCAGTAGTTTTACTAGCGGGAGCTACGAGCAGTACTTC. Protein sequence: CASSFTSGSYEQYF.

The chain carries TRBV15 and TRBJ1-5; perhaps TRBD1 as D (5 bases). Trimming left V 5 bases short and J 5 bases short, with 13 bases between. The CDR3 consists of 14 residues. CDR1 LNHNV and CDR2 YYDKDF come from the germline V gene (reference sequence). CDR3 sequence reads: CATSVGAGDQPQHF. DNA for the CDR3: TGTGCCACCAGCGTTGGGGCCGGAGATCAGCCCCAGCATTTT.

This clonotype has only a few counts. The rearrangement links TRBV29-1 to TRBJ2-3; TRBD1 might be the D (6 bases). The CDR3 totals 14 residues. V shed 4 bases and J shed 3 bases, with 14 bases lying between them. Per germline, CDR1 SQVTM and CDR2 ANQGSEA. CDR3 protein: CSVVRGIGTDTQYF. In nucleotides, the CDR3 is TGCAGCGTTGTTAGGGGGATCGGGACAGATACGCAGTATTTT.

A few counts support this clonotype. The chain is built from TRBV6-1 and TRBJ2-7; 7 bases agree with TRBD1. The CDR3 has 15 residues. The ends lost 4 bases at V and 1 base at J; junction bases unmatched: 7. Germline V CDR1 and CDR2: MNHNS, SASEGT. The CDR3 DNA follows: TGTGCCAGCAGTGTTGACAGGGTGGGTTCCTACGAGCAGTACTTC. It codes for CASSVDRVGSYEQYF.

This clonotype was detected many times. This sequence joins TRBV7-2 and TRBJ2-7, with TRBD2 matching over 10 bases. Losses at the gene ends were 1 base for V and 3 bases for J; bases not matched to a gene: 6. The CDR3 spans 16 residues. Germline CDR1 is SGHTA and CDR2 is FQGNSA. The CDR3 nucleotides are TGTGCCAGCAGCTTAGGGCAGCGGGGGGGCCACTACGAGCAGTACTTC. Protein sequence: CASSLGQRGGHYEQYF. Looking up the rest from reference TRBV7-2 and TRBJ2-7 gives the full variable domain: GAGVSQSPSNKVTEKGKDVELRCDPISGHTALYWYRQSLGQGLEFLIYFQGNSAPDKSGLPSDRFSAERTGGSVSTLTIQRTQQEDSAVYLCASSLGQRGGHYEQYFGPGTRLTVT.

This clonotype was counted only a few times. This chain links TRBV7-8 with TRBJ2-3, with 8 bases aligning to TRBD2. After removal of 4 bases from V and 2 bases from J, the junction contained 8 bases not matched to a gene. The germline V gene encodes CDR1 SGHVS and CDR2 FQNEAQ. The CDR3 covers 16 residues. The CDR3 nucleotides are TGTGCCAGCAGCTCCAGAGCGGGGGCGGTCACAGATACGCAGTATTTT. Translating gives CASSSRAGAVTDTQYF. Full variable domain (missing parts from reference TRBV7-8 and TRBJ2-3): GAGVSQSPRYKVAKRGQDVALRCDPISGHVSLFWYQQALGQGPEFLTYFQNEAQLDKSGLPSDRFFAERPEGSVSTLKIQRTQQEDSAVYLCASSSRAGAVTDTQYFGPGTRLTVL.

The chain links TRBV6-4 to TRBJ2-3; tentative D call: TRBD2 (5 bases). Germline V CDR1 and CDR2: MRHNA, SNTAGT. V lost 6 bases to trimming and J lost 0 bases, with 7 bases between them. The CDR3 covers 13 residues. CDR3 sequence (DNA): TGTGCCAGCAGAGCGGAAAGCACAGATACGCAGTATTTT. This sequence encodes CASRAESTDTQYF.

This chain connects TRBV7-8 to TRBJ2-2, with 12 bases lining up with TRBD2. The CDR3 sequence is 19 residues long. Germline V lookup: CDR1 SGHVS, CDR2 FQNEAQ. V was pared by 4 bases and J by 2 bases, with 11 bases of the junction left unmatched. This CDR3 is CASSWGALAGGLNTGELFF. The CDR3 DNA reads TGTGCCAGCAGCTGGGGGGCACTAGCGGGAGGCCTCAACACCGGGGAGCTGTTTTTT.